This T cell receptor (beta chain) emerged from a study of cytomegalovirus exposure and HLA in healthy donors. Germline-derived CDR1 and CDR2 are MDHEN and SYDVKM. V was clipped by 3 bases and J by 2 bases, with 14 bases between them. CDR3 length: 15 amino acids. Study-level results: The study designated over 150 TCR beta chains cytomegalovirus-associated. Reports indicated that the classifier achieved high specificity and sensitivity in diagnosing cytomegalovirus status.

In the case of this clone: Its antigen is not known.

The protocol was immunoSEQ multiplex PCR, while the TCRdb copy is restricted to in-frame clones and leaves out a portion. The profile covers 70,000 to 75,000 clones, with about 94% appearing a single time and about 0.93% taken by the ten largest. The chain has TRBV28 and TRBJ2-7; a possible D gene is TRBD2 (7 bases). The sequenced sample was PBMCs. This receptor was taken from a woman between 18 and 30 years old in good health and CMV-seronegative. The CDR3 loop reads CASSFGGLFTYEQYF. The CDR3 nucleotides are TGTGCCAGCAGTTTCGGGGGGCTATTTACCTACGAGCAGTACTTC.